This T cell receptor beta chain was recovered during a study of identical twins. As regards this clonotype: Antigen specificity is unknown.

MiXCR, applied by TCRdb to the 5' RACE reads, yields one record per CDR3 protein. The data contain 350,000 to 600,000 distinct CDR3 sequences, around 14% of them singletons. Germline CDR1 and CDR2: DFQATT and SNEGSKA (reference sequence). The J segment lost 5 bases and the V segment lost 3 bases, leaving 6 bases of the junction unmatched. The CDR3 contains 14 residues. General study results and limits: Researchers reported weaker excess twin sharing in beta out-of-frame sequences. Within monozygotic twins, out-of-frame TCR alpha sharing was underestimated by the models. Partial confounding of zero-insertion analyses by invariant MAIT and iNKT cells was possible.

These data also formed part of another study, on yellow fever vaccine responses in identical twins.

This TCR was sampled from a woman between 18 and 29 years old in good health. Sequenced sample: CD4+ T cells sorted from blood. The J gene is TRBJ2-2, the V gene TRBV20-1; 7 bases align to TRBD2. In DNA form, the CDR3 reads TGCAGTGCTAGTAGGGGTAGCGGGACCGGGGAGCTGTTTTTT. It is translated as CSASRGSGTGELFF.